Listed below are T cell receptor beta chains from one sample, sequenced in a study of patients and donors after allogeneic stem cell transplantation. TCRdb re-analysed the RT-PCR reads in MiXCR, keeping a single row per CDR3 protein. The sample holds about 960,000 distinct CDR3 sequences, roughly 18% seen once. Sequenced input: blood, either unsorted or a sorted T cell fraction (not recorded which). The receptors here all came from a human donor who was either an allogeneic HSCT recipient or a stem cell or donor lymphocyte infusion donor (not recorded which). It is not recorded whose cells these are; they may come from a transplant donor. CDR3s include the opening cysteine and the closing phenylalanine or tryptophan. The order of the fields is clone size, V gene, J gene, D gene, CDR3 protein, CDR3 DNA. The D gene is left open where the match is weak. Size is stated for part of the rows, as once, few or many counts, or as a class when the clone is expanded.

clone_size: few
v_call: TRBV20-1
j_call: TRBJ2-5
d_call: -
cdr3_aa: CSAPQAVGETQYF
cdr3_nt: TGCAGTGCGCCTCAGGCTGTTGGAGAGACCCAGTACTTC

clone_size: -
v_call: TRBV11-1
j_call: TRBJ2-2
d_call: TRBD1
cdr3_aa: CASIQAIRDRKTNTGELFF
cdr3_nt: TGTGCCAGCATCCAAGCCATCCGGGACAGGAAAACGAACACCGGGGAGCTGTTTTTT

clone_size: -
v_call: TRBV7-8
j_call: TRBJ2-3
d_call: -
cdr3_aa: CASSLAQIFGAGRTDTQYF
cdr3_nt: TGTGCCAGCAGCTTAGCACAAATTTTCGGGGCAGGGCGCACAGATACGCAGTATTTT

clone_size: few
v_call: TRBV15
j_call: TRBJ2-7
d_call: -
cdr3_aa: CATSRDAQAFYEQYF
cdr3_nt: TGTGCCACCAGCAGAGATGCGCAGGCATTCTACGAGCAGTACTTC

clone_size: -
v_call: TRBV3-1
j_call: TRBJ2-3
d_call: TRBD2
cdr3_aa: CASSHLAGGHTQYF
cdr3_nt: TGTGCCAGCAGCCACCTAGCGGGAGGGCATACGCAGTATTTT

clone_size: many
v_call: TRBV12-3/TRBV12-4
j_call: TRBJ1-6
d_call: -
cdr3_aa: CASSRGSSYNSPLHF
cdr3_nt: TGTGCCAGCAGTAGGGGGAGCTCCTATAATTCACCCCTCCACTTT

clone_size: -
v_call: TRBV5-1
j_call: TRBJ1-6
d_call: TRBD1
cdr3_aa: CASRPGTGKTNSPLHF
cdr3_nt: TGCGCCAGCAGACCCGGGACAGGGAAGACTAATTCACCCCTCCACTTT

clone_size: many
v_call: TRBV9
j_call: TRBJ2-3
d_call: -
cdr3_aa: CASSAVGSGTRTDTQYF
cdr3_nt: TGTGCCAGCAGCGCCGTGGGGAGCGGCACCCGCACAGATACGCAGTATTTT

clone_size: few
v_call: TRBV10-3
j_call: TRBJ1-2
d_call: -
cdr3_aa: CAISESAGSGYTF
cdr3_nt: TGTGCCATCAGTGAGTCGGCAGGGAGTGGCTACACCTTC

clone_size: -
v_call: TRBV5-1
j_call: TRBJ1-6
d_call: TRBD1
cdr3_aa: CASSPGQGRGTLHF
cdr3_nt: TGCGCCAGCAGCCCAGGACAGGGCCGAGGCACCCTCCACTTT

clone_size: -
v_call: TRBV6-1
j_call: TRBJ2-2
d_call: TRBD2
cdr3_aa: CASRAGGSSTGELFF
cdr3_nt: TGTGCCAGCAGGGCGGGGGGTTCGAGCACCGGGGAGCTGTTTTTT

clone_size: -
v_call: TRBV5-1
j_call: TRBJ2-7
d_call: -
cdr3_aa: CASSSEPGLTYEQYF
cdr3_nt: TGCGCCAGCAGCTCTGAACCCGGACTGACCTACGAGCAGTACTTC

clone_size: -
v_call: TRBV14
j_call: TRBJ2-7
d_call: TRBD1
cdr3_aa: CASSQEFGSGTGGIYEQYF
cdr3_nt: TGTGCCAGCAGCCAAGAATTTGGGTCCGGGACAGGGGGCATCTACGAGCAGTACTTC

clone_size: -
v_call: TRBV20-1
j_call: TRBJ2-3
d_call: -
cdr3_aa: CSANGGSTDTQYF
cdr3_nt: TGCAGTGCTAACGGGGGTAGCACAGATACGCAGTATTTT

clone_size: few
v_call: TRBV20-1
j_call: TRBJ2-1
d_call: TRBD1
cdr3_aa: CSARFPGGNEQFF
cdr3_nt: TGCAGTGCTAGGTTTCCAGGGGGCAATGAGCAGTTCTTC

clone_size: -
v_call: TRBV5-1
j_call: TRBJ1-1
d_call: -
cdr3_aa: CASSSQRGRTEAFF
cdr3_nt: TGCGCCAGCAGCTCCCAGAGGGGCAGGACTGAAGCTTTCTTT

clone_size: many
v_call: TRBV12-3/TRBV12-4
j_call: TRBJ1-4
d_call: TRBD1
cdr3_aa: CASSRDRGDEKLFF
cdr3_nt: TGTGCCAGCAGTAGGGACAGGGGGGATGAAAAACTGTTTTTT

clone_size: few
v_call: TRBV27
j_call: TRBJ2-5
d_call: TRBD1
cdr3_aa: CASSPLPTGANQETQYF
cdr3_nt: TGTGCCAGCAGTCCGTTACCGACAGGGGCGAACCAAGAGACCCAGTACTTC

clone_size: -
v_call: TRBV18
j_call: TRBJ2-1
d_call: TRBD2
cdr3_aa: CASSPGSLREGTQFF
cdr3_nt: TGTGCCAGCTCACCAGGTTCTTTGCGGGAGGGGACGCAGTTCTTC

clone_size: -
v_call: TRBV25-1
j_call: TRBJ2-5
d_call: -
cdr3_aa: CASSEFKRQETQYF
cdr3_nt: TGTGCCAGCAGTGAATTTAAGAGACAAGAGACCCAGTACTTC

clone_size: few
v_call: TRBV25-1
j_call: TRBJ2-5
d_call: -
cdr3_aa: CASSENPILVSETQYF
cdr3_nt: TGTGCCAGCAGTGAAAATCCCATACTAGTTTCAGAGACCCAGTACTTC

clone_size: once
v_call: TRBV18
j_call: TRBJ2-7
d_call: TRBD1
cdr3_aa: CASSPLGTGANEQYF
cdr3_nt: TGTGCCAGCTCACCTCTCGGGACAGGGGCCAACGAGCAGTACTTC

clone_size: few
v_call: TRBV7-2
j_call: TRBJ2-1
d_call: -
cdr3_aa: CASSLEGSDYNEQFF
cdr3_nt: TGTGCCAGCAGCTTAGAAGGGTCGGATTACAATGAGCAGTTCTTC

clone_size: -
v_call: TRBV13
j_call: TRBJ2-7
d_call: -
cdr3_aa: CASSLEGGAGYEQYF
cdr3_nt: TGTGCCAGCAGCTTAGAAGGGGGTGCCGGGTACGAGCAGTACTTC

clone_size: few
v_call: TRBV29-1
j_call: TRBJ1-3
d_call: -
cdr3_aa: CSVEERGPGNTIYF
cdr3_nt: TGCAGCGTTGAAGAAAGAGGGCCTGGAAACACCATATATTTT

clone_size: -
v_call: TRBV4-1
j_call: TRBJ2-5
d_call: TRBD2
cdr3_aa: CASSQDLAGATQYF
cdr3_nt: TGCGCCAGCAGCCAAGACCTAGCGGGGGCAACCCAGTACTTC

clone_size: -
v_call: TRBV27
j_call: TRBJ2-5
d_call: -
cdr3_aa: CASRRRGETQYF
cdr3_nt: TGTGCCAGCCGGCGGCGGGGCGAGACCCAGTACTTC